This T cell receptor (beta chain) was profiled in a study of cytomegalovirus exposure and HLA in healthy donors. A multiplex PCR was run with 60 Vbeta primers and 13 Jbeta primers. Measured with immunoSEQ multiplex PCR; TCRdb has only the in-frame clones, and not every one. This sample has 110,000 to 150,000 clones; about four fifths occur once, and the top ten carry about 2.2%. V was shortened by 4 bases and J by 9 bases, with 10 bases between the two germline ends. The germline V gene encodes CDR1 MDHEN and CDR2 SYDVKM. CDR3 length: 12 residues. The chain is built from TRBV28 and TRBJ1-5; D is unclear. Sequencing input: PBMCs. The receptor comes from a woman between 18 and 30 years old in good health and CMV-seropositive. The CDR3 protein is CASSSASRPQHF. The CDR3 DNA reads as TGTGCCAGCAGTTCCGCGTCGAGGCCCCAGCATTTT.